Listed here are 29 T cell receptor beta chains from one sample, sequenced in a study of blood T cells in healthy people across ages. The authors ran a second PCR of about 6 to 11 cycles using a sample-barcoded 5' primer and a J-beta primer mix. Each CDR3 protein gets one entry after TCRdb re-called the 5' RACE reads with MiXCR. In the table there are about 570,000 distinct CDR3 sequences, 25% to 30% of which are singletons. The sequenced sample was blood. These TCRs come from a woman between 70 and 85 years old in good health.

This clonotype was detected a few times. The chain has TRBV2 and TRBJ2-7; 8 nucleotides align to TRBD2. Per the germline V gene, CDR1 is SNHLY and CDR2 is FYNNEI. The ends lost 7 bases at V and 4 bases at J; junction bases unmatched: 6. This CDR3 comprises 13 residues. The CDR3 is CASNLAGGYEQYF. CDR3 sequence (DNA): TGTGCCAGCAACCTAGCGGGTGGTTACGAGCAGTACTTC.

The chain recombines TRBV6-2 or TRBV6-3 with TRBJ1-2, with 7 bases identical to TRBD1. The junction had 10 bases not matched to a gene; V was cut back by 7 bases and J by 2 bases. CDR3 size: 15 residues. The germline V gene has CDR1 MNHEY and CDR2 SVGEGT. CDR3 in amino acids: CASKEGARINYGYTF. The CDR3 DNA sequence: TGTGCCAGCAAAGAGGGGGCGCGGATAAACTATGGCTACACCTTC.

The chain joins TRBV29-1 to TRBJ2-1; 7 bases line up with TRBD2. CDR3 length: 17 residues. V was pared by 1 base and J by 0 bases, with 9 bases of the junction left unmatched. Germline CDR1 SQVTM, CDR2 ANQGSEA. This chain's CDR3 is CSVEGYPTSTSYNEQFF. The CDR3 DNA reads as TGCAGCGTTGAAGGTTACCCGACTAGCACCTCCTACAATGAGCAGTTCTTC.

This chain links TRBV20-1 with TRBJ1-6; possible D gene TRBD1, 6 bases. The V end lost 6 bases, the J end lost 6 bases, and 15 bases lay between the germline ends. This CDR3 spans 14 amino acids. CDR1 DFQATT and CDR2 SNEGSKA come from the germline V gene (reference sequence). CDR3 coding DNA: TGCAGTGCCAACGCAGGGGAGAGTAATTCACCCCTCCACTTT. Encoded protein: CSANAGESNSPLHF.

V is TRBV20-1 and J is TRBJ1-5; D unresolved. Trimming stripped 0 bases from V and 2 bases from J, with 11 bases between. From germline, CDR1 is DFQATT and CDR2 SNEGSKA (reference sequence). CDR3 size: 15 residues. This chain's CDR3 is CSARDQGLGNQPQHF. In DNA, the CDR3 is TGCAGTGCTAGAGATCAAGGTTTAGGCAATCAGCCCCAGCATTTT.

Of note for this clonotype: The junction shows a germline mismatch at one end, possibly a read error. The rearrangement links TRBV25-1 to TRBJ1-1; D call uncertain. CDR3 length: 14 residues. Looked up from germline, CDR1 is MGHDK and CDR2 is SYGVNS. CDR3 nucleotides: TGTGCCAGCAGCATGGCCGGAGATTACACTGAAGCCTTCTTT. It translates to CASSMAGDYTEAFF.

The J gene is TRBJ2-3, the V gene TRBV12-5; TRBD2 matches at 7 bases. Germline V gene lookup returns CDR1 LGHNT and CDR2 FRNRAP. The CDR3 runs 16 residues. J lost 6 bases, V lost 5 bases, and 14 bases had no gene match. This CDR3 reads CASGPGGTGYGDTQYF. The CDR3 DNA sequence: TGTGCTAGTGGTCCCGGGGGGACTGGCTACGGGGATACGCAGTATTTT.

This chain uses TRBV2 with TRBJ2-3; D is possibly TRBD2 (7 bases). CDR1 SNHLY and CDR2 FYNNEI come from the germline V gene. The V end lost 8 bases, the J end lost 3 bases, and 12 bases lay between the germline ends. The CDR3 spans 13 residues. Written as DNA, the CDR3 is TGTGCCAGCGGGGGGGCCCCTACAGATACGCAGTATTTT. Amino acid sequence: CASGGAPTDTQYF.

The chain has TRBV6-5 and TRBJ2-1, with 7 bases lining up with TRBD2. J was trimmed by 4 bases and V by 2 bases; bases with no gene match: 11. The CDR3 runs to 17 residues. Germline V gene data show CDR1 as MNHEY and CDR2 as SVGAGI. The CDR3 region is CASSYGGVAGVYNEQFF. The CDR3 bases are TGTGCCAGCAGTTACGGGGGTGTTGCGGGGGTTTACAATGAGCAGTTCTTC.

The chain joins TRBV14 to TRBJ2-3; 9 bases map to TRBD2. This CDR3 comprises 17 residues. V gave up 2 bases and J gave up 6 bases; unmatched junction bases: 12. Germline V gene lookup returns CDR1 SGHDN and CDR2 FVKESK. CDR3 amino acids: CASSQHTGTSFTDTQYF. In nucleotides, the CDR3 is TGTGCCAGCAGCCAACATACCGGGACTAGCTTTACCGATACGCAGTATTTT.

This clonotype was seen more than once but under ten times. The chain combines TRBV4-1 with TRBJ2-5, with 9 nucleotides matching TRBD2. V gave up 2 bases and J gave up 2 bases; unmatched junction bases: 3. This CDR3 has 15 residues. Germline-derived CDR1 and CDR2 are MGHRA and YSYEKL. The chain's CDR3 is CASSQLAGKQETQYF. The CDR3 bases are TGCGCCAGCAGCCAACTAGCGGGGAAACAAGAGACCCAGTACTTC.

The chain carries TRBV27 and TRBJ2-2; 8 nucleotides agree with TRBD2. The CDR3 contains 16 residues. The ends lost 0 bases at V and 4 bases at J; junction bases unmatched: 4. Looked up from germline, CDR1 is MNHEY and CDR2 is SMNVEV (reference sequence). The CDR3 DNA follows: TGTGCCAGCAGTTTATCGTGGCTAGCGGGCACCGGGGAGCTGTTTTTT. It yields the protein CASSLSWLAGTGELFF.

The chain couples TRBV12-3 or TRBV12-4 to TRBJ2-5, with D possibly TRBD1 on 6 matching bases. CDR3 size: 14 residues. The V and J ends lost 6 bases and 6 bases respectively, with 17 bases between them. CDR3 amino acids: CASRSGQTQKTQYF. DNA of the CDR3: TGTGCCAGCAGGTCCGGACAGACCCAGAAGACCCAGTACTTC.

The chain couples TRBV7-2 to TRBJ2-5; D gene ambiguous. The germline CDR1 and CDR2 sequences are SGHTA and FQGNSA. V was cut by 2 bases and J by 2 bases, with 9 bases left in between. The CDR3 sequence is 14 residues long. In DNA, the CDR3 is TGTGCCAGCAGCTTAAGGCGGTTACAAGAGACCCAGTACTTC. Encoded protein: CASSLRRLQETQYF.

The chain links TRBV6-2 or TRBV6-3 to TRBJ1-1, with 8 nucleotides matching TRBD1. CDR3 length: 14 residues. V lost 5 bases, J lost 5 bases, and 7 bases stayed unmatched. Germline V CDR1 and CDR2: MNHEY, SVGEGT. CDR3 in amino acids: CASSDQGARTEAFF. Here the CDR3 DNA reads TGTGCCAGCAGTGATCAGGGGGCTCGGACTGAAGCTTTCTTT.

This clonotype has just a few counts. The chain is built from TRBV7-2 and TRBJ2-3; 9 nucleotides agree with TRBD2. CDR3 length: 15 residues. V shed 2 bases, J shed 5 bases, and the junction held 5 bases outside the gene matches. Germline values: CDR1 SGHTA, CDR2 FQGNSA. CDR3 protein: CASSLSGGRKDTQYF. DNA of the CDR3: TGTGCCAGCAGCTTAAGCGGGGGGCGCAAAGATACGCAGTATTTT.

Turning to this clonotype: Sequence at one end of the junction differs from germline and may be a read error. V and J are TRBV2 and TRBJ2-5; D gene uncertain. The CDR3 loop spans 12 amino acids. Germline-derived CDR1 and CDR2 are SNHLY and FYNNEI. CDR3 sequence reads: CASSEATETQSF. DNA for the CDR3: TGTGCCAGCAGTGAAGCGACGGAGACCCAGTCCTTC.

The chain is built from TRBV24-1 and TRBJ1-4; D unclear. The CDR3 consists of 13 residues. Germline V gene data show CDR1 as KGHDR and CDR2 as SFDVKD. With 3 bases removed from V and 6 bases from J, the gap between germline ends came to 7 bases. The CDR3 bases are TGTGCCACCAGTGATCAGAGGGATGAAAAACTGTTTTTT. It yields the protein CATSDQRDEKLFF.

V and J are TRBV20-1 and TRBJ1-1, with D unresolved. V lost 0 bases and J lost 4, with 9 bases in between. CDR1 DFQATT and CDR2 SNEGSKA come from the germline V gene (reference sequence). The CDR3 covers 13 residues. This CDR3 is CSARDFLSTEAFF. CDR3 sequence (DNA): TGCAGTGCTAGAGACTTTCTATCCACTGAAGCTTTCTTT.

The rearrangement uses TRBV4-3 and TRBJ2-1; D not resolved. The germline CDR1 and CDR2 sequences are LGHNA and YSLEER. V lost 0 bases and J lost 3, with 9 bases in between. The CDR3 loop spans 15 amino acids. The CDR3 nucleotides are TGCGCCAGCAGCCAAGATCGAACCAACTACAATGAGCAGTTCTTC. Its protein is CASSQDRTNYNEQFF.

This clonotype was recorded only once. V is TRBV12-5 and J is TRBJ1-4; 7 bases agree with TRBD1. V shed 6 bases and J 7 bases; nucleotides not matched to a gene: 8. Looked up from germline, CDR1 is LGHNT and CDR2 is FRNRAP. The length of the CDR3 is 14 residues. CDR3 in DNA: TGTGCTAGTGGCCCGGGACAGCTTAGTGAAAAACTGTTTTTT. Amino acid sequence: CASGPGQLSEKLFF.

The gene calls are TRBV12-3 or TRBV12-4 and TRBJ2-1; 7 nucleotides match TRBD1. V shed 3 bases, J shed 10 bases, and the junction held 6 bases outside the gene matches. The CDR3 has 13 residues. The DNA for the CDR3 is TGTGCCAGCAGTTTCAGGGGGTCGGACGAGCAGTTCTTC. It yields the protein CASSFRGSDEQFF.

V is TRBV20-1 and J is TRBJ2-5; TRBD1 is a possible D gene (5 bases). The J call may be incorrect, as the DNA end agrees better with TRBJ2-7. The CDR3 runs to 13 residues. The germline V gene has CDR1 DFQATT and CDR2 SNEGSKA (reference sequence). The CDR3 reads CSATEQDNYEQYF. The CDR3 DNA sequence: TGCAGTGCTACGGAACAGGATAACTACGAGCAGTACTTC.

The rearrangement uses TRBV7-6 and TRBJ1-2; D may be TRBD1 (6 bases). V shed 5 bases and J shed 7 bases, with 17 bases lying between them. There are 14 residues in the CDR3. Germline CDR1 reads SGHVS; CDR2 reads FNYEAQ. In DNA, the CDR3 is TGTGCCAGCAGCGGGGACATAAGGGGAAGTGGCTACACCTTC. This translates into CASSGDIRGSGYTF.

This chain uses TRBV9 with TRBJ2-5; TRBD1 agrees at 8 bases. The CDR3 length is 15 residues. J gave up 5 bases and V 0 bases, and 6 bases lay outside the gene matches. From germline, CDR1 is SGDLS and CDR2 YYNGEE. CDR3 DNA: TGTGCCAGCAGCGTAGTCCACAGGGGGATTGAGACCCAGTACTTC. Translating gives CASSVVHRGIETQYF.

At least ten counts were recorded for this clonotype. This CDR3 reads CSVRMRPEYQETQYF. CDR3 DNA sequence: TGCAGCGTTAGGATGCGCCCAGAATACCAAGAGACCCAGTACTTC. The chain couples TRBV29-1 to TRBJ2-5; D is ambiguous. The CDR3 consists of 15 residues. Trimming took off 5 bases at V and 0 bases at J, with 16 bases between the two ends. CDR1 SQVTM and CDR2 ANQGSEA come from the germline V gene.

This clonotype was observed a handful of times. The rearrangement joins TRBV12-3 or TRBV12-4 to TRBJ2-3; D call uncertain. The V gene lost 6 bases and the J gene lost 10 bases, with 14 bases spanning the gap. This CDR3 comprises 12 residues. The CDR3 nucleotides are TGTGCCAGCAGGTCCCGATCCGGAGCGCAGTATTTT. It codes for CASRSRSGAQYF.

This clonotype appeared once. The chain recombines TRBV7-2 with TRBJ2-5; 9 nucleotides match TRBD1. CDR1 is SGHTA and CDR2 is FQGNSA in the germline V gene. J gave up 7 bases and V 4 bases, and 10 bases lay outside the gene matches. This CDR3 is built from 15 residues. As DNA, the CDR3 is TGTGCCAGCAGCTACGGACAGGGGATATCATGGACCCAGTACTTC. Translation: CASSYGQGISWTQYF.

The chain recombines TRBV12-3 or TRBV12-4 with TRBJ1-6; D is ambiguous. The CDR3 is made up of 15 amino acids. V gave up 6 bases and J gave up 7 bases, with 16 bases separating them. Here the CDR3 reads CASSPRSSLNSPLHF. In nucleotides, the CDR3 is TGTGCCAGCAGCCCTAGATCTTCCCTAAATTCACCCCTCCACTTT.